The rows below give T cell receptor beta chains drawn from one sample of a study of T-cell reconstitution after alpha-beta-depleted transplantation in children. TCRdb analysed the PCR reads with MiXCR anew, one entry per CDR3 protein. The table shows 330,000 or so distinct CDR3 sequences, with 10% occurring only once. Sample: PBMCs from the stem cell graft donor, taken from the stem cell graft. These receptors originate from a human donor who donated a stem cell graft to a child with acute lymphoblastic leukemia. Each CDR3 is given with its conserved first and last residue. A D gene is named only where the DNA matches it firmly. Only part of the rows carry a size: once, few, many, or a class if the clone is expanded.

abundance: -
v_gene: TRBV6-1
d_gene: -
j_gene: TRBJ2-7
CDR3nt: TGTGCCAGCAGTGAGGGCTCCGGAGGGGGACCCTACGAGCAGTACTTC
CDR3aa: CASSEGSGGGPYEQYF

abundance: -
v_gene: TRBV5-6
d_gene: -
j_gene: TRBJ2-2
CDR3nt: TGTGCCTCCAAAGCCTTGGGTTCTACCGGGGAGCTGTTTTTT
CDR3aa: CASKALGSTGELFF

abundance: -
v_gene: TRBV2
d_gene: TRBD1
j_gene: TRBJ2-5
CDR3nt: TGTGCCAGCAGTGACCCCGACAGGGGGTTGGAGACCCAGTACTTC
CDR3aa: CASSDPDRGLETQYF

abundance: few
v_gene: TRBV6-5
d_gene: TRBD2
j_gene: TRBJ2-7
CDR3nt: TGTGCCAGCAGTTACCTGAATCTAGCGGGAGGAACCGAGCAGTACTTC
CDR3aa: CASSYLNLAGGTEQYF

abundance: -
v_gene: TRBV20-1
d_gene: -
j_gene: TRBJ2-2
CDR3nt: TGCAGTGCGAAGACTATCACCGGGGAGCTGTTTTTT
CDR3aa: CSAKTITGELFF

abundance: many
v_gene: TRBV13
d_gene: TRBD1
j_gene: TRBJ2-7
CDR3nt: TGTGCCAGCAGCGCTAGACAGGGCCACTACGAGCAGTACTTC
CDR3aa: CASSARQGHYEQYF

abundance: -
v_gene: TRBV2
d_gene: TRBD2
j_gene: TRBJ2-1
CDR3nt: TGTACCTTCTGCCGACTAGCGGACAATGAGCAGTTCTTC
CDR3aa: CTFCRLADNEQFF

abundance: -
v_gene: TRBV20-1
d_gene: -
j_gene: TRBJ1-1
CDR3nt: TGCAGAGCTCCCCTGAACACTGAAGCTTTCTTT
CDR3aa: CRAPLNTEAFF

abundance: -
v_gene: TRBV7-2
d_gene: TRBD1
j_gene: TRBJ2-5
CDR3nt: TGTGCCAGCAGCTTCGGGACAGGCTTTTCATACCAAGAGACCCAGTACTTC
CDR3aa: CASSFGTGFSYQETQYF

abundance: -
v_gene: TRBV7-9
d_gene: -
j_gene: TRBJ1-5
CDR3nt: TGTGCCAGCAGCTTATACCCAGCGTATAGCAATCAGCCCCAGCATTTT
CDR3aa: CASSLYPAYSNQPQHF

abundance: few
v_gene: TRBV10-3
d_gene: TRBD2
j_gene: TRBJ2-5
CDR3nt: TGTGCCGTCCCTCCATGTACTAGCGGGAGTTCAATCGAGACCCAGTACTTC
CDR3aa: CAVPPCTSGSSIETQYF

abundance: -
v_gene: TRBV29-1
d_gene: -
j_gene: TRBJ2-5
CDR3nt: TGCAGCGCCCATCGAGGCCGAGAGACCCAGTACTTC
CDR3aa: CSAHRGRETQYF

abundance: -
v_gene: TRBV5-1
d_gene: -
j_gene: TRBJ2-1
CDR3nt: TGCGCCAGCAGCTTGGATTGGGATGAGCAGTTCTTC
CDR3aa: CASSLDWDEQFF

abundance: -
v_gene: TRBV12-3/TRBV12-4
d_gene: -
j_gene: TRBJ2-1
CDR3nt: TGTGCCAGCAGTCTCGGGCCTCACTCCTACAATGAGCAGTTCTTC
CDR3aa: CASSLGPHSYNEQFF

abundance: -
v_gene: TRBV4-3
d_gene: TRBD2
j_gene: TRBJ2-4
CDR3nt: TGCGCCAGCAGCCCATGTCATCGGGGGGGAGCCAAAAACATTCAGTACTTC
CDR3aa: CASSPCHRGGAKNIQYF

abundance: few
v_gene: TRBV7-2
d_gene: TRBD2
j_gene: TRBJ2-4
CDR3nt: TGTGCCAGCACCCTAGCGGGTCTCGGGAACATTCAGTACTTC
CDR3aa: CASTLAGLGNIQYF

abundance: -
v_gene: TRBV10-3
d_gene: -
j_gene: TRBJ2-6
CDR3nt: TGTGCCATCGGTACTGGCGATTCGGGGGCCAACGTCCTGACTTTC
CDR3aa: CAIGTGDSGANVLTF

abundance: few
v_gene: TRBV10-3
d_gene: TRBD2
j_gene: TRBJ2-3
CDR3nt: TGTGCCATCAGTGTTGGGGGAGGGAGTCCAGATACGCAGTATTTT
CDR3aa: CAISVGGGSPDTQYF

abundance: -
v_gene: TRBV7-9
d_gene: -
j_gene: TRBJ1-1
CDR3nt: TGTGCCAGCAGCTTAGACAGGGCCCAGAACACTGAAGCTTTCTTT
CDR3aa: CASSLDRAQNTEAFF

abundance: many
v_gene: TRBV7-9
d_gene: TRBD1
j_gene: TRBJ1-4
CDR3nt: TGTGCCAGCAGCCGTTCGACAGGGGCAAATGAAAAACTGTTTTTT
CDR3aa: CASSRSTGANEKLFF

abundance: -
v_gene: TRBV5-1
d_gene: TRBD2
j_gene: TRBJ2-7
CDR3nt: TGCGCCAGCAGCTTAGGGACTAGCGGGAGACACGAGCAGTACTTC
CDR3aa: CASSLGTSGRHEQYF

abundance: many
v_gene: TRBV10-1
d_gene: -
j_gene: TRBJ1-2
CDR3nt: TGCGCCAGCAGTGATCCGGGGTATGGCTACACCTTC
CDR3aa: CASSDPGYGYTF

abundance: -
v_gene: TRBV20-1
d_gene: TRBD2
j_gene: TRBJ2-1
CDR3nt: TGCAGTGCCGAGGGACTAGCGGGAGACAATGAGCAGTTCTTC
CDR3aa: CSAEGLAGDNEQFF

abundance: many
v_gene: TRBV27
d_gene: -
j_gene: TRBJ2-5
CDR3nt: TGTGCCAGCAGTTTATCGGGGGATTCCGAGACCCAGTACTTC
CDR3aa: CASSLSGDSETQYF